Following are 30 T cell receptor beta chains from one sample sequenced in a study of T cell responses to AZD1222 COVID-19 vaccine. The method was immunoSEQ multiplex PCR; TCRdb's version includes in-frame clones alone and lacks a portion of them. This sample has about 140,000 clones; 85% to 95% occur once, and the top ten carry more than 1.1%. This sample comprised peripheral blood, obtained on day 0 of AZD1222 vaccination. Receptors originate from an adult in good health.

The chain recombines TRBV19 with TRBJ1-2; D is unclear. The V and J ends lost 4 bases and 2 bases respectively, with 11 bases between them. Germline CDR1 LNHDA, CDR2 SQIVND (reference sequence). The CDR3 runs 14 residues. The CDR3 DNA reads TGTGCCAGTAGTACCGACACGCAGAACTATGGCTACACCTTC. Its translation is CASSTDTQNYGYTF.

This clone was counted a single time. This rearrangement joins TRBV6-6 to TRBJ1-3; D not resolved. The V and J ends lost 2 bases and 2 bases respectively, with 10 bases between them. This CDR3 is built from 15 residues. CDR1 is MNHNY and CDR2 is SVGAGI in the germline V gene (reference sequence). The CDR3 DNA reads as TGTGCCAGCAGTTACACAGTGCGGCCTGGAAACACCATATATTTT. Translated: CASSYTVRPGNTIYF.

This CDR3 is CASSSQGTGELFF. The CDR3 coding sequence is TGTGCCAGCAGTTCCCAGGGCACCGGGGAGCTGTTTTTT. V is TRBV12-3 or TRBV12-4 and J is TRBJ2-2; weak D call: TRBD1 (5 bases). This CDR3 contains 13 residues. Trimming pared 4 bases from V and 4 bases from J, leaving 7 bases between.

The chain has TRBV7-8 and TRBJ1-4; D is unclear. Germline V lookup: CDR1 SGHVS, CDR2 FQNEAQ. This CDR3 has 15 amino acids. Deletions cut 5 bases from V and 0 bases from J, with 10 bases between. The CDR3 bases are TGTGCCAGCAGCCCCCTTCTAACAACTAATGAAAAACTGTTTTTT. It yields the protein CASSPLLTTNEKLFF.

The chain has TRBV6-5 and TRBJ2-7; D may be TRBD1 (5 bases). The length of the CDR3 is 12 residues. Germline V gene data show CDR1 as MNHEY and CDR2 as SVGAGI. V was trimmed by 10 bases and J by 6 bases, leaving 16 bases between them. The CDR3 is CATLKVQGEQYF. DNA of the CDR3: TGTGCCACCCTAAAGGTCCAGGGCGAGCAGTACTTC.

The chain employs TRBV28 and TRBJ2-7; no reliable D call. CDR1 is MDHEN, CDR2 SYDVKM, per germline. CDR3 length: 15 residues. V was shortened by 3 bases and J by 2 bases, with 14 bases between the two germline ends. In DNA, the CDR3 is TGTGCCAGCAGTTTTTCAGTCCCACGCCCCTACGAGCAGTACTTC. Translating gives CASSFSVPRPYEQYF.

The rearrangement joins TRBV29-1 to TRBJ2-3; the D gene is possibly TRBD1 (5 bases). The CDR3 spans 11 residues. Trimming pared 7 bases from V and 2 bases from J, leaving 7 bases between. CDR1 and CDR2 (germline): SQVTM, ANQGSEA. The CDR3, as DNA: TGCAGCGAAGGGGACACAGATACGCAGTATTTT. Its translation: CSEGDTDTQYF.

This chain uses TRBV27 with TRBJ2-3; 10 bases are shared with TRBD2. The CDR3 contains 16 residues. Trimming took 6 bases from V and 5 from J; bases not matched to a gene: 11. From germline, CDR1 is MNHEY and CDR2 SMNVEV (reference sequence). Here the CDR3 DNA reads TGTGCCAGCAGCGTTCCAGCGGGGGGGCAGATAGATACGCAGTATTTT. Translating it yields CASSVPAGGQIDTQYF.

This clone was found once. This rearrangement joins TRBV5-5 to TRBJ1-1; no clear D gene. With 0 bases removed from V and 1 base from J, the gap between germline ends came to 7 bases. The CDR3 extends over 14 amino acids. CDR1 and CDR2 from the germline V gene are SGHKS and YYEKEE (reference sequence). The DNA of the CDR3 is TGTGCCAGCAGCTTGGCCGGGCAGAACACTGAAGCTTTCTTT. Its protein product is CASSLAGQNTEAFF.

The genes are TRBV2 and TRBJ1-4, with a possible D match to TRBD1 (5 bases). This CDR3 has 13 amino acids. Germline-derived CDR1 and CDR2 are SNHLY and FYNNEI. Trimming took off 6 bases at V and 3 bases at J, with 8 bases between the two ends. DNA for the CDR3: TGTGCCAGCAGGGGGGTACCTAATGAAAAACTGTTTTTT. Encoded protein: CASRGVPNEKLFF.

The rearrangement links TRBV4-1 to TRBJ1-1, with unresolved D. Between the trimmed V and J ends, which lost 1 base and 1 base, there was a span of 13 bases. Germline CDR1 is MGHRA and CDR2 is YSYEKL. The CDR3 spans 16 residues. The CDR3: CASSQAPITRNTEAFF. CDR3 nucleotides: TGCGCCAGCAGCCAAGCTCCGATCACGCGGAACACTGAAGCTTTCTTT.

This chain joins TRBV6-2 or TRBV6-3 and TRBJ2-1; 8 bases are shared with TRBD2. This CDR3 is 16 amino acids long. Trimming took 5 bases from V and 2 from J; bases not matched to a gene: 8. Per the germline V gene, CDR1 is MNHEY and CDR2 is SVGEGT. CDR3 in DNA: TGTGCCAGCAGTACCCGATTAGCGGGAACCTACAATGAGCAGTTCTTC. Protein product: CASSTRLAGTYNEQFF.

CDR3 protein: CASSLRGPRETQYF. In nucleotides, the CDR3 is TGTGCCAGCAGCTTACGGGGGCCAAGGGAGACCCAGTACTTC. The rearrangement uses TRBV13 and TRBJ2-5; tentatively, D is TRBD1 or TRBD2 (6 bases each). The germline V gene has CDR1 PRHDT and CDR2 FYEKMQ (reference sequence). V lost 2 bases and J 5 bases, leaving 12 bases between the germline ends. The CDR3 has 14 residues.

The chain joins TRBV28 to TRBJ1-2; weak D call: TRBD1 (5 bases). Trimming shortened V by 5 bases and J by 5 bases, and 15 bases separated the two germline ends. CDR3 size: 14 residues. From germline, CDR1 is MDHEN and CDR2 SYDVKM. The CDR3 nucleotides are TGTGCCAGCAGTCCACGTGGGGCGCAATATGGCTACACCTTC. Amino acid sequence: CASSPRGAQYGYTF.

CDR3 amino acids: CASRRASSGNTIYF. Written as DNA, the CDR3 is TGCGCCAGCCGTCGGGCCAGCTCTGGAAACACCATATATTTT. The chain carries TRBV5-1 and TRBJ1-3; D gene ambiguous. From germline, CDR1 is SGHRS and CDR2 YFSETQ. V shed 7 bases and J shed 0 bases, with 11 bases lying between them. This CDR3 region has 14 residues. Variable domain in full (rest from reference TRBV5-1 and TRBJ1-3): KAGVTQTPRYLIKTRGQQVTLSCSPISGHRSVSWYQQTPGQGLQFLFEYFSETQRNKGNFPGRFSGRQFSNSRSEMNVSTLELGDSALYLCASRRASSGNTIYFGEGSWLTVV.

The J gene is TRBJ2-1, the V gene TRBV25-1, with D perhaps TRBD2 (7 bases). Trimming took 8 bases from V and 7 from J, leaving 18 bases between them. This CDR3 is 14 amino acids long. CDR1 and CDR2 from the germline V gene are MGHDK and SYGVNS. The CDR3 loop reads CASLGGAGVNEQFF. CDR3 nucleotide sequence: TGTGCCAGCCTTGGGGGGGCAGGGGTGAATGAGCAGTTCTTC. Together with reference TRBV25-1 and TRBJ2-1, the CDR3 gives the full variable domain: EADIYQTPRYLVIGTGKKITLECSQTMGHDKMYWYQQDPGMELHLIHYSYGVNSTEKGDLSSESTVSRIRTEHFPLTLESARPSHTSQYLCASLGGAGVNEQFFGPGTRLTVL.

The chain couples TRBV30 to TRBJ1-6, with TRBD1 matching over 7 bases. V lost 5 bases and J lost 9; bases outside the gene matches: 10. This CDR3 is 14 amino acids long. Looked up from germline, CDR1 is GTSNPN and CDR2 is SVGIG (reference sequence). This chain's CDR3 is CAWDPTGVFSPLHF. The CDR3 nucleotides are TGTGCCTGGGACCCTACAGGGGTCTTTTCACCCCTCCACTTT.

The rearrangement links TRBV6-2 or TRBV6-3 to TRBJ1-1; D uncertain. This CDR3 has 16 amino acids. Germline V gene sequence: CDR1 MNHEY, CDR2 SVGEGT. Deletions cut 2 bases from V and 3 bases from J, with 16 bases between. The CDR3 DNA reads as TGTGCCAGCAGTTACCCCGGGAGCCGGGCGGACACTGAAGCTTTCTTT. Its translation is CASSYPGSRADTEAFF.

The chain recombines TRBV6-2 or TRBV6-3 with TRBJ1-1; D might be TRBD1 (5 bases). The CDR3 sequence is 14 residues long. Germline-derived CDR1 and CDR2 are MNHEY and SVGEGT. V lost 2 bases and J lost 0, with 7 bases in between. CDR3 bases: TGTGCCAGCAGTTACAGACAGATGAACACTGAAGCTTTCTTT. This encodes CASSYRQMNTEAFF.

The chain combines TRBV7-2 with TRBJ1-2; 8 bases fit TRBD1. Germline V lookup: CDR1 SGHTA, CDR2 FQGNSA. The CDR3 contains 13 residues. J lost 5 bases, V lost 5 bases, and 4 bases had no gene match. CDR3 region: CASSIDRGYGYTF. The CDR3 nucleotides read TGTGCCAGCAGCATTGACAGGGGATATGGCTACACCTTC.

V is TRBV5-1 and J is TRBJ2-5; D perhaps matches TRBD1 (5 bases). V lost 1 base and J 4 bases, leaving 8 bases between the germline ends. Germline V CDR1 and CDR2: SGHRS, YFSETQ. The CDR3 has 13 amino acids. CDR3 nucleotide sequence: TGCGCCAGCAGCTTGCAGGGTGGAGAGACCCAGTACTTC. It is translated as CASSLQGGETQYF.

The CDR3 sequence: CASSQWEAGDNYEQYF. The CDR3 DNA is TGCGCCAGCAGTCAATGGGAGGCAGGGGACAACTACGAGCAGTACTTC. The rearrangement joins TRBV23-1 to TRBJ2-7; D may be TRBD1 or TRBD2 (6 bases each). TRBV23-1 is classed as an ORF, of uncertain function. The CDR3 has 16 amino acids. V was clipped by 1 base and J by 3 bases, with 16 bases between them.

A remark on this clone: At the DNA level, this CDR3 is encoded by other sequences in the same sample as well. V gene TRBV30 combines with J gene TRBJ2-7; 7 bases line up with TRBD2. This CDR3 is built from 14 residues. The V gene end was trimmed by 2 bases and the J gene end by 0 bases; junction bases not matched to a gene: 4. Germline CDR1 and CDR2: GTSNPN and SVGIG (reference sequence). The CDR3 DNA reads as TGTGCCTGGAGTCTGGGGGGGGGCTCCTACGAGCAGTACTTC. As protein: CAWSLGGGSYEQYF.

This clone was seen just once. The chain recombines TRBV28 with TRBJ2-7, with TRBD2 identical over 11 bases. CDR1 is MDHEN, CDR2 SYDVKM, per germline. This CDR3 has 18 amino acids. V trimming: 2 bases; J trimming: 0 bases; junction bases outside the gene matches: 9. For the CDR3, the DNA is TGTGCCAGCAGTTTAATAGCGGGAGGGGCCCGGGGCTCCTACGAGCAGTACTTC. Residues: CASSLIAGGARGSYEQYF.

The V call is TRBV4-2, the J call TRBJ2-1; 11 bases fit TRBD2. The CDR3 is 13 amino acids. J gave up 10 bases and V 4 bases, and 3 bases lay outside the gene matches. Germline V gene lookup returns CDR1 LGHNA and CDR2 YNFKEQ. The CDR3 DNA is TGTGCCAGCAGCCCGGGACTAGCGGCGGAGCAGTTCTTC. Its protein product is CASSPGLAAEQFF.

J is TRBJ2-1 and V is TRBV5-1; the match to TRBD2 covers 9 bases. J lost 0 bases, V lost 0 bases, and 13 bases had no gene match. The CDR3 is 20 amino acids. From germline, CDR1 is SGHRS and CDR2 YFSETQ. The CDR3 sequence is CASSLDRLGLAGRSYNEQFF. The CDR3 nucleotides are TGCGCCAGCAGCTTGGATAGGTTGGGTCTAGCGGGACGCTCCTACAATGAGCAGTTCTTC.

The CDR3 DNA is TGTGCCAGCAGCCTACTAGCGGCCGAGCAGTACTTC. Translating gives CASSLLAAEQYF. This chain joins TRBV5-6 and TRBJ2-7; TRBD2 matches 8 bases. Germline V CDR1 and CDR2: SGHDT, YYEEEE. J lost 6 bases, V lost 4 bases, and 3 bases had no gene match. The CDR3 has 12 residues.

The CDR3 DNA reads TGCGCCAGCACCGAGGGGGACTATAATTCACCCCTCCACTTT. Its protein is CASTEGDYNSPLHF. V and J are TRBV5-1 and TRBJ1-6; D perhaps matches TRBD1 (6 bases). Per the germline V gene, CDR1 is SGHRS and CDR2 is YFSETQ. V shed 6 bases and J shed 3 bases, with 10 bases lying between them. This CDR3 contains 14 residues.

V gene TRBV5-5 combines with J gene TRBJ2-7; TRBD2 aligns across 11 bases. The ends lost 0 bases at V and 4 bases at J; junction bases unmatched: 6. Germline CDR1 SGHKS, CDR2 YYEKEE (reference sequence). This CDR3 contains 16 residues. In DNA form, the CDR3 reads TGTGCCAGCAGCTTGGGCCTAGCGGGGGGAAATTACGAGCAGTACTTC. It is translated as CASSLGLAGGNYEQYF.

The chain combines TRBV13 with TRBJ1-4; possibly TRBD1 for D (5 bases). The germline V and J ends were trimmed by 2 bases and 0 bases, with 16 bases remaining between them. The CDR3 extends over 18 amino acids. Germline values: CDR1 PRHDT, CDR2 FYEKMQ (reference sequence). Here the CDR3 DNA reads TGTGCCAGCAGCTTAAGGGGTACACAACCCGCAACTAATGAAAAACTGTTTTTT. Protein: CASSLRGTQPATNEKLFF.